This entry lists 24 T cell receptor beta chains sequenced from one sample in a study of blood T cell repertoires in COVID-19 (TCRdb year 2020). The method was the immunoSEQ multiplex PCR assay. This immuneACCESS table, as held by TCRdb, lists in-frame sequences with V and J called but not all clones. Of the missing ones, under half trace to an unresolved V gene in checked studies; the others have no known cause. This sample has about 140,000 clones in its table, and roughly 84% of those were observed once. Around 5.5% of the sample comes from the top ten. Sequenced input: PBMCs or T cells enriched from blood (not recorded which). The receptors come from a man aged 40-50 years with acute COVID-19.

The rearrangement links TRBV6-5 to TRBJ1-2; 7 positions match TRBD1. This CDR3 has 15 amino acids. Germline V lookup: CDR1 MNHEY, CDR2 SVGAGI. V dropped 3 bases and J dropped 5; count of bases not matched to a gene: 9. The DNA of the CDR3 is TGTGCCAGCAGTTATGGAGACAGGGTTGGGTATGGCTACACCTTC. Translation: CASSYGDRVGYGYTF.

The V gene is TRBV7-9, the J gene TRBJ2-7; tentatively, D is TRBD1 (7 bases). The germline V gene encodes CDR1 SEHNR and CDR2 FQNEAQ (reference sequence). Trimming pared 3 bases from V and 4 bases from J, leaving 22 bases between. The CDR3 totals 17 residues. The CDR3 here is CASSFSQDAGQTYEQYF. In DNA form, the CDR3 reads TGTGCCAGCAGCTTTAGTCAGGACGCGGGACAGACTTACGAGCAGTACTTC.

The chain has TRBV5-4 and TRBJ2-2; the match to TRBD2 covers 7 bases. The length of the CDR3 is 17 residues. Per the germline V gene, CDR1 is SGHNT and CDR2 is YYREEE (reference sequence). Trimming at V came to 4 bases and at J to 7 bases, leaving 16 bases not matched to a gene. CDR3 residues: CASSPGLVAGPSGELFF. The CDR3 nucleotides read TGTGCCAGCAGCCCAGGACTAGTTGCGGGGCCGAGCGGGGAGCTGTTTTTT.

The CDR3 protein is CASSPTGGEGVFGYTF. In DNA, the CDR3 is TGTGCCAGCAGCCCCACAGGGGGCGAAGGGGTTTTCGGCTACACCTTC. V and J are TRBV3-1 (or the pseudogene TRBV3-2) and TRBJ1-2; TRBD1 aligns across 9 bases. CDR3 length: 16 residues. The germline V gene has CDR1 LGHDT and CDR2 YNNKEL (reference sequence). The V gene end was trimmed by 4 bases and the J gene end by 8 bases; junction bases not matched to a gene: 14.

In regard to this clone: The sample contains more than one DNA sequence encoding this CDR3. V and J are TRBV4-3 and TRBJ2-1, with 7 nucleotides matching TRBD1. This CDR3 is 15 amino acids long. Looked up from germline, CDR1 is LGHNA and CDR2 is YSLEER. Trimming cost V 4 bases and J 1 base; bases outside gene matches: 4. The CDR3 DNA follows: TGCGCCAGCAGCCCTAGACAGGGTTCCTACAATGAGCAGTTCTTC. It encodes CASSPRQGSYNEQFF.

V gene TRBV18 combines with J gene TRBJ1-2; D possibly corresponds to TRBD1 (6 bases). The V gene lost 0 bases and the J gene lost 4 bases, with 9 bases spanning the gap. CDR1 and CDR2 (germline): KGHSH, LQKENI. CDR3 size: 14 residues. The CDR3 region is CASSPPQGVYGYTF. The CDR3 DNA reads TGTGCCAGCTCACCACCACAGGGCGTCTATGGCTACACCTTC.

Written as DNA, the CDR3 is TGTGCCAGCCCTTCCGACCCTGCGGGGGGGACAGATACGCAGTATTTT. Amino acid sequence: CASPSDPAGGTDTQYF. The genes are TRBV7-2 and TRBJ2-3; TRBD2 matches at 9 bases. V shed 8 bases, J shed 3 bases, and the junction held 12 bases outside the gene matches. Germline V gene lookup returns CDR1 SGHTA and CDR2 FQGNSA. This CDR3 has 16 residues. Looking up the rest from reference TRBV7-2 and TRBJ2-3 gives the full variable domain: GAGVSQSPSNKVTEKGKDVELRCDPISGHTALYWYRQSLGQGLEFLIYFQGNSAPDKSGLPSDRFSAERTGGSVSTLTIQRTQQEDSAVYLCASPSDPAGGTDTQYFGPGTRLTVL.

V is TRBV7-2 and J is TRBJ1-1, with 7 bases matching TRBD1. This CDR3 spans 12 amino acids. The junction had 4 bases not matched to a gene; V was cut back by 5 bases and J by 7 bases. Germline lookup yields CDR1 SGHTA and CDR2 FQGNSA. Written as DNA, the CDR3 is TGTGCCAGCAGCCAAAACAGGGGTGAAGCTTTCTTT. The encoded protein is CASSQNRGEAFF. The full variable domain, in which reference TRBV7-2 and TRBJ1-1 provide the parts outside the CDR3, is GAGVSQSPSNKVTEKGKDVELRCDPISGHTALYWYRQSLGQGLEFLIYFQGNSAPDKSGLPSDRFSAERTGGSVSTLTIQRTQQEDSAVYLCASSQNRGEAFFGQGTRLTVV.

The rearrangement uses TRBV24-1 and TRBJ2-7; D remains ambiguous. CDR1 KGHDR and CDR2 SFDVKD come from the germline V gene. CDR3 length: 13 amino acids. Trimming removed 9 bases at V and 2 bases at J, with 13 bases between. CDR3 in amino acids: CATGSDTTYEQYF. As DNA, the CDR3 is TGTGCCACCGGGTCCGACACGACCTACGAGCAGTACTTC.

This clone was seen just once. The chain combines TRBV18 with TRBJ1-3; 7 bases are shared with TRBD1. V trimming: 3 bases; J trimming: 3 bases; junction bases outside the gene matches: 8. This CDR3 is 16 amino acids long. Germline V lookup: CDR1 KGHSH, CDR2 LQKENI. The CDR3 reads CASSPVTGLNGNTIYF. In nucleotides, the CDR3 is TGTGCCAGCTCACCCGTGACAGGGTTGAATGGAAACACCATATATTTT.

V usage is TRBV11-2 and J usage is TRBJ2-1, with 12 positions matching TRBD1. Germline trimming cut 5 bases from V and 8 bases from J; bases unmatched to any gene: 7. Germline CDR1 is SGHAT and CDR2 is FQNNGV. The CDR3 loop spans 15 amino acids. The CDR3 sequence is CASSLGGQGAYEQFF. DNA for the CDR3: TGTGCCAGCAGCCTGGGGGGACAGGGGGCCTATGAGCAGTTCTTC.

The chain uses TRBV10-3 and TRBJ2-1; 9 nucleotides agree with TRBD2. Germline CDR1 ENHRY, CDR2 SYGVKD. With 3 bases clipped from V and 9 bases from J, the junction kept 12 bases outside the gene matches. The CDR3 runs to 16 residues. The CDR3 sequence: CAISENLREGRGEQFF. The CDR3 DNA reads TGTGCCATCAGTGAAAATTTGCGGGAGGGCCGAGGTGAGCAGTTCTTC.

J is TRBJ2-7 and V is TRBV7-9; a possible D gene is TRBD2 (6 bases). V shed 1 base and J shed 7 bases, with 8 bases lying between them. The CDR3 is 12 residues long. The germline V gene has CDR1 SEHNR and CDR2 FQNEAQ (reference sequence). As DNA, the CDR3 is TGTGCCAGCAGCTTAGGCGGGAAGGAGCAGTACTTC. The encoded protein is CASSLGGKEQYF.

This sequence joins TRBV12-3 or TRBV12-4 and TRBJ1-2, with 10 bases aligning to TRBD1. The CDR3 length is 13 residues. J was trimmed by 6 bases and V by 5 bases; bases with no gene match: 3. The CDR3 here is CASSLGTGDGYTF. DNA for the CDR3: TGTGCCAGCAGTCTGGGGACAGGGGATGGCTACACCTTC.

The V call is TRBV18, the J call TRBJ1-4; D possibly corresponds to TRBD1 (5 bases). The V end lost 0 bases, the J end lost 4 bases, and 9 bases lay between the germline ends. Germline V CDR1 and CDR2: KGHSH, LQKENI. There are 15 residues in the CDR3. The CDR3: CASSPPTDGNEKLFF. The CDR3 DNA is TGTGCCAGCTCACCACCGACAGATGGTAATGAAAAACTGTTTTTT.

The chain is built from TRBV11-2 and TRBJ1-1; TRBD1 aligns across 7 bases. Looked up from germline, CDR1 is SGHAT and CDR2 is FQNNGV. The CDR3 runs 15 residues. The V gene end was trimmed by 5 bases and the J gene end by 4 bases; junction bases not matched to a gene: 10. The CDR3 DNA is TGTGCCAGCAGCCCCCCCAGGGGGGAGAGCACTGAAGCTTTCTTT. The encoded protein is CASSPPRGESTEAFF.

The genes are TRBV7-2 and TRBJ2-2, with 9 nucleotides matching TRBD1. The CDR3 covers 15 residues. With V trimmed by 5 bases and J by 7 bases, 8 bases remained unmatched. The germline gives CDR1 SGHTA, CDR2 FQGNSA. CDR3 loop: CASSPRDRAVGELFF. DNA of the CDR3: TGTGCCAGCAGCCCCCGGGACAGGGCGGTCGGGGAGCTGTTTTTT.

The chain joins TRBV5-1 to TRBJ2-1; no reliable D call. The CDR3 has 15 amino acids. With 0 bases removed from V and 0 bases from J, the gap between germline ends came to 7 bases. Germline-derived CDR1 and CDR2 are SGHRS and YFSETQ. CDR3 loop: CASSLDLSSYNEQFF. Here the CDR3 DNA reads TGCGCCAGCAGCTTGGACCTTAGCTCCTACAATGAGCAGTTCTTC.

This chain uses TRBV10-2 with TRBJ1-2, with unresolved D. The V end was cut by 6 bases, the J end by 3 bases, with 11 bases between. The CDR3 sequence is 13 residues long. CDR1 WSHSY and CDR2 SAAADI come from the germline V gene. The CDR3 DNA sequence: TGCGCCAGCAGCGTCAAGGAGGACTATGGCTACACCTTC. It specifies CASSVKEDYGYTF.

This chain joins TRBV18 and TRBJ2-1, with 7 bases aligning to TRBD1. The CDR3 has 13 amino acids. Germline assignment: CDR1 KGHSH and CDR2 LQKENI. J gave up 5 bases and V 3 bases, and 1 base lay outside the gene matches. The CDR3 spells CASSPGQHNEQFF. CDR3 DNA sequence: TGTGCCAGCTCACCGGGACAGCACAATGAGCAGTTCTTC.

The V call is TRBV19, the J call TRBJ1-5, with a possible D match to TRBD1 (5 bases). CDR3 length: 15 amino acids. V was cut by 3 bases and J by 5 bases, with 14 bases left in between. CDR1 and CDR2 (germline): LNHDA, SQIVND (reference sequence). The CDR3 nucleotides are TGTGCCAGTAGTATGTTCCCCAGGGCAGATCAGCCCCAGCATTTT. Translation: CASSMFPRADQPQHF.

The chain uses TRBV7-2 and TRBJ2-1; a possible D gene is TRBD2 (6 bases). The germline V and J ends were trimmed by 2 bases and 2 bases, with 13 bases remaining between them. The CDR3 consists of 16 residues. Germline values: CDR1 SGHTA, CDR2 FQGNSA. The CDR3 region has the DNA TGTGCCAGCAGCTTACGCTGGCGGGGAACCTACAATGAGCAGTTCTTC. Translated, it gives CASSLRWRGTYNEQFF.

The genes are TRBV10-3 and TRBJ2-1; D uncertain. With 3 bases removed from V and 3 bases from J, the gap between germline ends came to 9 bases. CDR3 size: 14 residues. Germline assignment: CDR1 ENHRY and CDR2 SYGVKD. CDR3 residues: CAISEDFLYNEQFF. CDR3 sequence (DNA): TGTGCCATCAGTGAAGACTTTCTCTACAATGAGCAGTTCTTC.

The chain joins TRBV19 to TRBJ1-4; D might be TRBD1 (5 bases). CDR1 and CDR2 (germline): LNHDA, SQIVND (reference sequence). V lost 1 base and J lost 5, with 8 bases in between. There are 14 residues in the CDR3. CDR3 in amino acids: CASSIGTRNEKLFF. Here the CDR3 DNA reads TGTGCCAGTAGTATAGGGACACGGAATGAAAAACTGTTTTTT.